The TCR beta chain under discussion was sequenced for a study of T-cell reconstitution after alpha-beta-depleted transplantation in children. TCRbeta library construction was performed incorporating unique molecular identifiers. MiXCR, run by TCRdb on the PCR reads, gives a single entry per CDR3 protein. The repertoire has about 610,000 distinct CDR3 sequences, roughly a tenth of them found once; the top ten carry less than 5%. CDR3 length: 16 residues. V lost 7 bases, J lost 4 bases, and 13 bases stayed unmatched. This clonotype was obtained from a human donor who donated a stem cell graft to a child with acute myeloid leukemia. Sample: PBMCs from the stem cell graft donor, taken from the stem cell graft. The gene calls are TRBV12-3 or TRBV12-4 and TRBJ1-5, with 7 nucleotides matching TRBD1. CDR3 sequence (DNA): TGTGCCAGCACTCAGGGAAGGGGGCCCGGAAATCAGCCCCAGCATTTT. Protein sequence: CASTQGRGPGNQPQHF.